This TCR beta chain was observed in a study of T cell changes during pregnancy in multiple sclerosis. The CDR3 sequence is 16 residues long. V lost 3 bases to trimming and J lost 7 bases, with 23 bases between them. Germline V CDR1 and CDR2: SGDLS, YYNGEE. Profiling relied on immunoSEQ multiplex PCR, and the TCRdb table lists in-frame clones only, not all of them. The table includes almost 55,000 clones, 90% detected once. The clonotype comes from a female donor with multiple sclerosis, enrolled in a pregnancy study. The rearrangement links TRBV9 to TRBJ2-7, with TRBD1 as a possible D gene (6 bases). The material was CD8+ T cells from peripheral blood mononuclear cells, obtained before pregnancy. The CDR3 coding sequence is TGTGCCAGCAGCGCCTCCGGGACACCTTCTCTTGGAGAGCAGTACTTC. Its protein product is CASSASGTPSLGEQYF. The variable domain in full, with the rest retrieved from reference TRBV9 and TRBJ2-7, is DSGVTQTPKHLITATGQRVTLRCSPRSGDLSVYWYQQSLDQGLQFLIQYYNGEERAKGNILERFSAQQFPDLHSELNLSSLELGDSALYFCASSASGTPSLGEQYFGPGTRLTVT.